This TCR beta chain was documented in a study of blood T cell repertoires in COVID-19. TCRdb's copy holds only in-frame clones and misses some; the assay was immunoSEQ multiplex PCR. The repertoire consists of 250,000 to 350,000 clones, with roughly 85% occurring once and the leading ten covering more than 3.5%. Everyone who took part was roughly 18 to 89 years old, and they came from about 25 US areas. Before being deemed recovered, Cohort 3 donors had two negative PCRs, clearance, or symptom resolution. What was sequenced was PBMCs or T cells enriched from blood (not recorded which). The source is a woman in her 30s who had recovered from COVID-19.

CDR3 sequence: CASKRGGTYEQYF. DNA for the CDR3: TGCGCCAGCAAGCGAGGGGGAACCTACGAGCAGTACTTC. The V call is TRBV5-1, the J call TRBJ2-7, with a weak D call TRBD1 (6 bases). Germline CDR1 reads SGHRS; CDR2 reads YFSETQ. V lost 6 bases and J lost 2, with 12 bases in between. This CDR3 region has 13 residues.